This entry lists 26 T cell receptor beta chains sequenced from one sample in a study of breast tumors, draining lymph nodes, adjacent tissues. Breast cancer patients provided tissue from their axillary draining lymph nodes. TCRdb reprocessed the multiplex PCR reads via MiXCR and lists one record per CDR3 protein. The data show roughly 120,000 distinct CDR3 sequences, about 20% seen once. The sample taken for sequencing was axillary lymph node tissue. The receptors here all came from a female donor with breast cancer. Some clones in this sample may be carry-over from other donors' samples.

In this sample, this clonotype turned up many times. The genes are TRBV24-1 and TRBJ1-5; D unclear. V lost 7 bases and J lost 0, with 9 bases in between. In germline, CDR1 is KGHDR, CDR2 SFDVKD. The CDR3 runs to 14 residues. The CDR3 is CATRSLYSNQPQHF. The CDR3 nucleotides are TGTGCCACCAGGTCACTGTATAGCAATCAGCCCCAGCATTTT.

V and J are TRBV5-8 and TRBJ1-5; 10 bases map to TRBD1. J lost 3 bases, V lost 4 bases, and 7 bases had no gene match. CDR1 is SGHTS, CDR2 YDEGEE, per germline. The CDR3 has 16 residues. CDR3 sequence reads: CASSLGTGVFNQPQHF. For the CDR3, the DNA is TGTGCCAGCAGCCTCGGGACAGGGGTTTTCAATCAGCCCCAGCATTTT.

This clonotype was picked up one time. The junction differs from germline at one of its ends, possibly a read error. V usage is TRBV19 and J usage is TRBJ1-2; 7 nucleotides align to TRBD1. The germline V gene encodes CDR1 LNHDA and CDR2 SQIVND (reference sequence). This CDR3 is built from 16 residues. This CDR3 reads CASTPSRDRPNYGYAF. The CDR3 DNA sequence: TGTGCCAGTACCCCTTCCCGGGACAGACCTAACTATGGCTATGCCTTC.

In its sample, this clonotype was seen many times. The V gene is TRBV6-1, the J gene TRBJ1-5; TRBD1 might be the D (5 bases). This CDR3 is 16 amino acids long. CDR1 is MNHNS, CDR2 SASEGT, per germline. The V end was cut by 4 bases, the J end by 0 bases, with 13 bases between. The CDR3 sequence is CASSVTVSYSNQPQHF. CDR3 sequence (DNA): TGTGCCAGCAGTGTGACAGTATCGTATAGCAATCAGCCCCAGCATTTT.

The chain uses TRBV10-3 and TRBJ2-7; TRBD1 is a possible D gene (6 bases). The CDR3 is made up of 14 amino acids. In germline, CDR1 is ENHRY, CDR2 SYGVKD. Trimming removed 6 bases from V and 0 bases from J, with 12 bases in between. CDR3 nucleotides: TGTGCCATCAGGGGGGCCGGCAGCTCCTACGAGCAGTACTTC. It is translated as CAIRGAGSSYEQYF.

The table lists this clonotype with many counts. As DNA, the CDR3 is TGTGCCAGCAGCTCCTCGACAGGGGCGACTAATTCACCCCTCCACTTT. This sequence encodes CASSSSTGATNSPLHF. The V call is TRBV7-9, the J call TRBJ1-6, with 8 positions matching TRBD1. J was trimmed by 6 bases and V by 4 bases; bases with no gene match: 8. The CDR3 is 16 amino acids. The V gene's germline CDR1 is SEHNR and CDR2 FQNEAQ (reference sequence).

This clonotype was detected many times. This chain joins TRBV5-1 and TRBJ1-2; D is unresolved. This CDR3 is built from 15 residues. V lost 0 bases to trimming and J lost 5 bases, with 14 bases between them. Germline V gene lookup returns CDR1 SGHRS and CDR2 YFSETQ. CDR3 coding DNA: TGCGCCAGCAGCTTGGCTTCCAGTTATCGATATGGCTACACCTTC. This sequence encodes CASSLASSYRYGYTF.

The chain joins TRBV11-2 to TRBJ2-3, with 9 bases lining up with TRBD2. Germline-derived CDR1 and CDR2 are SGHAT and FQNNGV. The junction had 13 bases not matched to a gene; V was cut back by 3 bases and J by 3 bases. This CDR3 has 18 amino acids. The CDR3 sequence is CASSFGFAGGIGTDTQYF. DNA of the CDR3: TGTGCCAGCAGCTTTGGTTTTGCGGGGGGGATTGGTACAGATACGCAGTATTTT. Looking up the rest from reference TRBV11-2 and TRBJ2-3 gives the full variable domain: EAGVAQSPRYKIIEKRQSVAFWCNPISGHATLYWYQQILGQGPKLLIQFQNNGVVDDSQLPKDRFSAERLKGVDSTLKIQPAKLEDSAVYLCASSFGFAGGIGTDTQYFGPGTRLTVL.

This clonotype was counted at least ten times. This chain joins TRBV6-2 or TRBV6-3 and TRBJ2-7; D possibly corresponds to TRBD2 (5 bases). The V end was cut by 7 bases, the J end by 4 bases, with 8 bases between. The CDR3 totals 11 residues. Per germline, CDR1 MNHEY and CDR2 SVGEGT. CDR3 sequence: CASTSGYEQYF. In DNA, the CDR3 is TGTGCCAGCACCAGCGGTTACGAGCAGTACTTC.

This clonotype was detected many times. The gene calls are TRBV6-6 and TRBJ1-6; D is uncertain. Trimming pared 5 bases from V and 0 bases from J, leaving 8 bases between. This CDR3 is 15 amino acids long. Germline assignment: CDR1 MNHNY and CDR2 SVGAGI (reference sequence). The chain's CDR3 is CASSGSSSYNSPLHF. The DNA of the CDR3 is TGTGCCAGCAGTGGCAGTAGCTCCTATAATTCACCCCTCCACTTT.

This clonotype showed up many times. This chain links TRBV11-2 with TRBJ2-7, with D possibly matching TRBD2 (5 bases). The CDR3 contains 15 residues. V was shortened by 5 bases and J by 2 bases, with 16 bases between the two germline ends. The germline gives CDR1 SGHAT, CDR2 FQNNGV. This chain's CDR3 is CASSRVGGSPYEQYF. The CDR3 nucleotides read TGTGCCAGCAGCAGAGTCGGCGGGTCTCCCTACGAGCAGTACTTC.

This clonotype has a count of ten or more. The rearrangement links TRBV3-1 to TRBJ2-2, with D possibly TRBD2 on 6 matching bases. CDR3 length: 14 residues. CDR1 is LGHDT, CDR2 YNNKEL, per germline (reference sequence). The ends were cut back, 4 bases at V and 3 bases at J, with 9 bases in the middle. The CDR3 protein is CASSRGGYTGELFF. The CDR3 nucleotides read TGTGCCAGCAGCCGAGGAGGGTACACCGGGGAGCTGTTTTTT.

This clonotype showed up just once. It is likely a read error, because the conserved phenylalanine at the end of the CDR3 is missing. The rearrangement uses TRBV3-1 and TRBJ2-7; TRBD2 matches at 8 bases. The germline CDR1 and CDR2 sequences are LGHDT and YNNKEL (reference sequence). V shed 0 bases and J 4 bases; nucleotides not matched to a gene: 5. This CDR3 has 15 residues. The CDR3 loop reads CASSQEPTGGYEQYY. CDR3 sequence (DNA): TGTGCCAGCAGCCAAGAACCAACGGGAGGGTACGAGCAGTACTAC.

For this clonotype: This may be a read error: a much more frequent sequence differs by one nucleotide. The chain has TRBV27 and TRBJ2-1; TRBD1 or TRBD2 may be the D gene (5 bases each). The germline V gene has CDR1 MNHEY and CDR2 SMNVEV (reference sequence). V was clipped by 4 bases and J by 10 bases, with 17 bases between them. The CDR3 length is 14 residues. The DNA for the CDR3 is TGTGCCAGCAGTTCAAGCGGTCTTAAGGGGGAGCAGTTCTTC. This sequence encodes CASSSSGLKGEQFF.

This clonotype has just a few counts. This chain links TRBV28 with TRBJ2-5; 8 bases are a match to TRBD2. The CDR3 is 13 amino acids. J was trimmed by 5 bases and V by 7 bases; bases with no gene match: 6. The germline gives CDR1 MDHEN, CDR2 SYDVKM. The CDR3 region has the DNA TGTGCCAGCAACAGCGGGAGTACGGAGACCCAGTACTTC. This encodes CASNSGSTETQYF.

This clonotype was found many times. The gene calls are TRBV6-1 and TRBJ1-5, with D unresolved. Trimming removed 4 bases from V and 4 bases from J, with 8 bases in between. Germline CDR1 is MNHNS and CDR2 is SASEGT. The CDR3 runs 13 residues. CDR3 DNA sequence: TGTGCCAGCAGTGTCTGGAGGAATCAGCCCCAGCATTTT. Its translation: CASSVWRNQPQHF.

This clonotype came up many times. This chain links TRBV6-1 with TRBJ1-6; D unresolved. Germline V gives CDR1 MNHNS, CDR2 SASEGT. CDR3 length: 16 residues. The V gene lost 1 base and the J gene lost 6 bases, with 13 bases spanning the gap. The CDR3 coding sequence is TGTGCCAGCAGTGAAGTTGTTGGTTTTGGTAATTCACCCCTCCACTTT. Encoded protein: CASSEVVGFGNSPLHF.

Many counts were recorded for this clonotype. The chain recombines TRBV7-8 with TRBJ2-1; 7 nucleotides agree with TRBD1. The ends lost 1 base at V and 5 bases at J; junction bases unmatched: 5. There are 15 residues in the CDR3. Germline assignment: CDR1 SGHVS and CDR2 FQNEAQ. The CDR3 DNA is TGTGCCAGCAGCTTAGGTAGGGGGCTGGACAATGAGCAGTTCTTC. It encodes CASSLGRGLDNEQFF.

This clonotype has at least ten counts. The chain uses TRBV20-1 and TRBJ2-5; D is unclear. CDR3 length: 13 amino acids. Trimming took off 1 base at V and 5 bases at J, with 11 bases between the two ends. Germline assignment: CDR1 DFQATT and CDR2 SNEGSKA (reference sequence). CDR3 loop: CSARGLDWETQYF. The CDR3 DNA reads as TGCAGTGCTAGAGGGCTGGATTGGGAGACCCAGTACTTC.

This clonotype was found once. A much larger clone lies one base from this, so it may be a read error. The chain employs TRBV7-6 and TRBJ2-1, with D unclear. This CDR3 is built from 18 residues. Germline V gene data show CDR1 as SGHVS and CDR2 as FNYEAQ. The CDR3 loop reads CASSFGGVSDPSYNKQFF. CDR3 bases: TGTGCCAGCAGCTTCGGCGGCGTGAGCGATCCCTCCTACAATAAGCAGTTCTTC.

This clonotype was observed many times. CDR3 residues: CASSSFDNPEEQYF. In nucleotides, the CDR3 is TGTGCCAGCAGCTCCTTTGATAACCCCGAAGAGCAGTACTTC. The rearrangement joins TRBV13 to TRBJ2-7; D not certain. Trimming removed 4 bases from V and 7 bases from J, with 17 bases in between. The length of the CDR3 is 14 residues. Germline CDR1 and CDR2: PRHDT and FYEKMQ (reference sequence).

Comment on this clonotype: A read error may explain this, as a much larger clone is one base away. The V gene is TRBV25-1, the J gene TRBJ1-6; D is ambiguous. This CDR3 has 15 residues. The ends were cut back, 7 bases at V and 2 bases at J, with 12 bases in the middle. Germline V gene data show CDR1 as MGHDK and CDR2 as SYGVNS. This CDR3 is CASTNSGTYNSPLHF. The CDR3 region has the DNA TGTGCCAGCACTAACTCGGGCACCTATAATTCACCCCTCCACTTT.

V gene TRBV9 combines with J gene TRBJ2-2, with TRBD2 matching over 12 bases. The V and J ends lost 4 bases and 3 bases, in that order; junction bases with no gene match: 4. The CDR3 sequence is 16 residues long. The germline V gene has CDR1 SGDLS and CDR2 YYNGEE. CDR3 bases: TGTGCCAGCAGCCCCTGGACTAGCGGGGACACCGGGGAGCTGTTTTTT. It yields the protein CASSPWTSGDTGELFF. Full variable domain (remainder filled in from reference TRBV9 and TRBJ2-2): DSGVTQTPKHLITATGQRVTLRCSPRSGDLSVYWYQQSLDQGLQFLIQYYNGEERAKGNILERFSAQQFPDLHSELNLSSLELGDSALYFCASSPWTSGDTGELFFGEGSRLTVL.

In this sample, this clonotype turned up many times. CDR3 sequence (DNA): TGTGCCAGCAGCACCCGACGGACAGATACGCAGTATTTT. It is translated as CASSTRRTDTQYF. The chain has TRBV7-2 and TRBJ2-3; D is uncertain. The CDR3 runs to 13 residues. Germline CDR1 and CDR2: SGHTA and FQGNSA. V was trimmed by 5 bases and J by 3 bases, leaving 9 bases between them.

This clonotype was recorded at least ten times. DNA for the CDR3: TGTGCCAGCAGACCCATCGGTAGCAATGAGCAGTTCTTC. It is translated as CASRPIGSNEQFF. The V and J genes are TRBV9 and TRBJ2-1; no clear D. Germline CDR1 and CDR2: SGDLS and YYNGEE. This CDR3 has 13 amino acids. V lost 5 bases, J lost 6 bases, and 12 bases lay in between.

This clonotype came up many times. CDR3 bases: TGTGCCAGCAGTTACGTAGGCAGTACCTACGAGCAGTACTTC. It encodes CASSYVGSTYEQYF. The chain carries TRBV6-2 or TRBV6-3 and TRBJ2-7; D is unresolved. CDR3 length equals 14 residues. The V end lost 2 bases, the J end lost 2 bases, and 10 bases lay between the germline ends. Germline CDR1 reads MNHEY; CDR2 reads SVGEGT.